This entry concerns a single T cell receptor (beta chain). This record comes from a study of blood T cell repertoires in COVID-19. Study overall: The United States, Italy and Spain supplied acute and convalescent COVID-19 samples. T cells, B-cell-depleted T cells, or PBMCs provided the cDNA or gDNA that served as material.

Study processing details: Researchers report that nucleated cell counts were estimated from reference gene primer amplification. The data were produced by immunoSEQ multiplex PCR, yet TCRdb's version contains in-frame clones alone and is incomplete. The DNA was the basis for D and trimming; V, J and clone size are from that table. The sample has around 20,000 clones, roughly 85% seen once. The receptor was isolated from a human donor with active COVID-19. The donor label of this sample is uncertain. Sequencing was carried out using peripheral blood.

CDR3 bases: TGTGCCAGCAGCGTAAACAGGGCTGGAAACACCATATATTTT. This gives the protein CASSVNRAGNTIYF. V usage is TRBV13 and J usage is TRBJ1-3; D is perhaps TRBD1 (6 bases). V lost 5 bases to trimming and J lost 2 bases, with 10 bases between them. The germline V gene encodes CDR1 PRHDT and CDR2 FYEKMQ (reference sequence). The CDR3 has 14 amino acids.